This TCR beta chain is from a study of beta chain features in type 1 diabetes. Study findings and constraints: The study found moderately but significantly shorter TCRB CDR3s in all four CD4+ subsets of Type 1 diabetes patients.

The study reverse transcribed the entire isolated RNA, so it sequenced expressed TCRB transcripts. Assay used: immunoSEQ multiplex PCR; TCRdb lists only in-frame clones, some missing. The repertoire consists of under 400,000 clones, with around a fifth occurring once and the leading ten covering 0.035% to 0.05%. Comments on this clone: Its antigen is not known.

The TCR sequence derives from a woman in her late teens or twenties in good health. Sequencing was done on a sample of naive CD4+ T cells from blood.

CDR3 coding DNA: TGTGCCAGTAGTATGCGAGGGGACAGGGACTACGAGCAGTACTTC. Translated: CASSMRGDRDYEQYF. The chain links TRBV19 to TRBJ2-7, with 9 positions matching TRBD1. The CDR3 covers 15 residues. In germline, CDR1 is LNHDA, CDR2 SQIVND (reference sequence). V was clipped by 3 bases and J by 3 bases; unmatched bases: 6.